The sequence of this T cell receptor (beta chain) was determined in a study of CD8 T cells in ankylosing spondylitis. General observations from the study: Peripheral blood held disease-linked clones only at relatively low frequency, and these were CD8+. The clones that were linked to disease were reported to be significantly enriched in matched synovial fluid samples from ankylosing spondylitis patients.

CDR3 size: 15 residues. V dropped 3 bases and J dropped 3 bases, with 13 bases sitting between them. The germline V gene has CDR1 MNHNS and CDR2 SASEGT. This clonotype was seen many times. Its target is unknown. Quantitative barcoded 5'-RACE was used to prepare TCR beta libraries. TCRdb processed the 5' RACE reads anew with MiXCR; each CDR3 protein has one entry. Of about 92,000 distinct CDR3 sequences listed, roughly 10% were seen once; the top ten hold over 4.5%. Sequencing used blood, either unsorted or a sorted T cell fraction (not recorded which). The chain links TRBV6-1 to TRBJ2-3, with D tentatively TRBD1 (7 bases). The sequence was collected from a male donor with ankylosing spondylitis or in good health (not recorded which). The CDR3: CASSDRGAWTDTQYF. The CDR3 nucleotides are TGTGCCAGCAGTGACAGGGGGGCTTGGACAGATACGCAGTATTTT.